The clone carrying this TCR beta chain was observed a few times. Its antigen is undetermined. The data stem from a study of T cells after yellow fever vaccination. Notes on the study in general: Weaker in magnitude, the secondary response showed a faster peak on day 5 versus 15.

The junction had 12 bases not matched to a gene; V was cut back by 3 bases and J by 4 bases. Germline V gene sequence: CDR1 SGHKS, CDR2 YYEKEE (reference sequence). CDR3 length: 17 residues. TCR cDNA was made by 5'RACE template switching, adding a universal primer site and UMIs. TCRdb redid the calling of the 5' RACE reads with MiXCR, one entry per CDR3 protein. The sample holds 510,000 or so distinct CDR3 sequences; less than 20% are singletons and the top ten take roughly 13%. This chain links TRBV5-5 with TRBJ2-1, with 8 nucleotides matching TRBD2. Sequences were derived from PBMCs, sampled 15 days after the yellow fever booster vaccination. This clonotype originated in a young man who received the YFV17D yellow fever vaccine. The CDR3 region has the DNA TGTGCCAGCAGCTGGAGGACTAGCTGGGACACATACAATGAGCAGTTCTTC. Residues: CASSWRTSWDTYNEQFF. The full variable domain, completed using reference TRBV5-5 and TRBJ2-1, is DAGVTQSPTHLIKTRGQQVTLRCSPISGHKSVSWYQQVLGQGPQFIFQYYEKEERGRGNFPDRFSARQFPNYSSELNVNALLLGDSALYLCASSWRTSWDTYNEQFFGPGTRLTVL.